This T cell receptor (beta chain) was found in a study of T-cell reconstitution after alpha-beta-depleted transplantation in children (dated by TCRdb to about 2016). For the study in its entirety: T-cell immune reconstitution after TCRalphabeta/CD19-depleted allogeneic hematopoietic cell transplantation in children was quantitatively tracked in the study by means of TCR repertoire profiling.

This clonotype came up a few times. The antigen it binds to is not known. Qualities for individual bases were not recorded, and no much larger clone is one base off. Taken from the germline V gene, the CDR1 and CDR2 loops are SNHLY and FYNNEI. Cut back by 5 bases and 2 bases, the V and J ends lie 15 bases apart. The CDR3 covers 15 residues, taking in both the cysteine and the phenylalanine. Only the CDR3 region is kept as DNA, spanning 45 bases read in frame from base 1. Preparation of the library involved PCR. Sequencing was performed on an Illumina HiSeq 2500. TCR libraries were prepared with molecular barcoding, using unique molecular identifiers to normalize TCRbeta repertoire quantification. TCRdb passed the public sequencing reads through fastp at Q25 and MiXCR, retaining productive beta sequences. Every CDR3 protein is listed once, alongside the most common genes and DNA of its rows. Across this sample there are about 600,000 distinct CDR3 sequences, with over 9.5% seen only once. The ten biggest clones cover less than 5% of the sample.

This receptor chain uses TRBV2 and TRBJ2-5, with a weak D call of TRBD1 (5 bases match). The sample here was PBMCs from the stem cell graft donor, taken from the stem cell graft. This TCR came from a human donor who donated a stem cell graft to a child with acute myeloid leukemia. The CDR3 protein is CASSFQGSRQETQYF. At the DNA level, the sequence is TGTGCCAGCAGTTTTCAGGGAAGCCGTCAAGAGACCCAGTACTTC.